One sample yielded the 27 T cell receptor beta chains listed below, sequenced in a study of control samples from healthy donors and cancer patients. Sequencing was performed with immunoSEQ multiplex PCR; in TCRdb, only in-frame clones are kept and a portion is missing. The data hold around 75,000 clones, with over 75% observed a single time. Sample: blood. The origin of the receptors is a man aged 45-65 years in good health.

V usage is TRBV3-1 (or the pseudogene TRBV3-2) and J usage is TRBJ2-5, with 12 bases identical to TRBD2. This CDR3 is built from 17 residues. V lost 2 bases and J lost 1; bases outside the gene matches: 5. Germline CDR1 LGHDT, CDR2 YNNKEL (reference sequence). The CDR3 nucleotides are TGTGCCAGCAGCCAAATACGGACTAGCGGGGCCCAAGAGACCCAGTACTTC. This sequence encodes CASSQIRTSGAQETQYF.

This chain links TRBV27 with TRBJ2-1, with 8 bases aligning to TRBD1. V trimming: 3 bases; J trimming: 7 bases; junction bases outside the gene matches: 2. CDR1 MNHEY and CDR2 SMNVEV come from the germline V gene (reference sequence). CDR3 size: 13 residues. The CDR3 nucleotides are TGTGCCAGCAGTTTTCAGGGGGCGAATGAGCAGTTCTTC. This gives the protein CASSFQGANEQFF.

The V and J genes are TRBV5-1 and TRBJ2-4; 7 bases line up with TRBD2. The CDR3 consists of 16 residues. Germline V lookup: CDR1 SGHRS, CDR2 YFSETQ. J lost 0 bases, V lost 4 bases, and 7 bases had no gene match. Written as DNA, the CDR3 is TGCGCCAGCAGCCCGGGGACTAAACTAGCCAAAAACATTCAGTACTTC. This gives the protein CASSPGTKLAKNIQYF.

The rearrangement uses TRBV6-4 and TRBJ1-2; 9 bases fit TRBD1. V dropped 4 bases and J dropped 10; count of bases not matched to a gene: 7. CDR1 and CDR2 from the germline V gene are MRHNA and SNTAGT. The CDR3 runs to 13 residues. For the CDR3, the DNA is TGTGCCAGCAGTGGGGGACAGGGCCTATCCTACACCTTC. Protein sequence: CASSGGQGLSYTF.

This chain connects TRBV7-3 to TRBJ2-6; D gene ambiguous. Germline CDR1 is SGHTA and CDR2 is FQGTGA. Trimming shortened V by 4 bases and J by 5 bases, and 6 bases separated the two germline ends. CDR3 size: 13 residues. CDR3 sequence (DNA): TGTGCCAGCAGCTCAGCTAGGGCCAACGTCCTGACTTTC. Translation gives CASSSARANVLTF.

CDR3 coding DNA: TGTGCCAGCTCACCACCGGGGAGCGGGGGACTAGCGGGAGTGGCGGATACGCAGTATTTT. It is translated as CASSPPGSGGLAGVADTQYF. The gene calls are TRBV18 and TRBJ2-3; the match to TRBD2 covers 14 bases. Germline values: CDR1 KGHSH, CDR2 LQKENI. The CDR3 is made up of 20 amino acids. Trimming removed 0 bases from V and 6 bases from J; junction bases left unmatched: 14.

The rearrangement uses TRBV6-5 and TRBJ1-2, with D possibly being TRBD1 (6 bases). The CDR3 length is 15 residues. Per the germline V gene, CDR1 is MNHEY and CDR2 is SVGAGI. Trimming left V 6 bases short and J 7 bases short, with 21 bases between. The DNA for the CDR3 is TGTGCCAGCAGCCCCCTATCATGGGGGGCGGGTGGCTACACCTTC. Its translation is CASSPLSWGAGGYTF.

The CDR3 reads CASSLEPNYEQYF. The CDR3, as DNA: TGTGCCAGCAGCTTGGAACCAAACTACGAGCAGTACTTC. J is TRBJ2-7 and V is TRBV5-4; D remains ambiguous. V lost 0 bases to trimming and J lost 3 bases, with 7 bases between them. In germline, CDR1 is SGHNT, CDR2 YYREEE (reference sequence). CDR3 size: 13 residues.

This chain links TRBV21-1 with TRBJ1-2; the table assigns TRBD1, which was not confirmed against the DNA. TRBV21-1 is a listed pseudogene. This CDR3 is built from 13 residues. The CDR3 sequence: CASRGQGAFGYTF. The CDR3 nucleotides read TGTGCCAGCCGCGGACAGGGGGCTTTTGGCTACACCTTC.

DNA for the CDR3: TGTGCCAGCAGTGAATATCGGCAGATAAATGAGCAGTTCTTC. Its protein is CASSEYRQINEQFF. The gene calls are TRBV25-1 and TRBJ2-1; D is ambiguous. The CDR3 has 14 amino acids. Germline V gives CDR1 MGHDK, CDR2 SYGVNS. V lost 0 bases to trimming and J lost 7 bases, with 10 bases between them.

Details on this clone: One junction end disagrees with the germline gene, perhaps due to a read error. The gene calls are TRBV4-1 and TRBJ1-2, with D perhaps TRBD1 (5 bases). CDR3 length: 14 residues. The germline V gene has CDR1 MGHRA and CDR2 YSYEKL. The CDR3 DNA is TGCGCCAGCAGCGAAGAGGGCAGGGCTAGTGGCTACACCTTC. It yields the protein CASSEEGRASGYTF.

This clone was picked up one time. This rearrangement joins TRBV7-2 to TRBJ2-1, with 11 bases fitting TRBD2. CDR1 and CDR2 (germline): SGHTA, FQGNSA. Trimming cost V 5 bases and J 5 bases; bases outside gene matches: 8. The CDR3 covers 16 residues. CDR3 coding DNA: TGTGCCAGCAGCAGGGTTGGGACTAGCGGTAACAATGAGCAGTTCTTC. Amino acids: CASSRVGTSGNNEQFF.

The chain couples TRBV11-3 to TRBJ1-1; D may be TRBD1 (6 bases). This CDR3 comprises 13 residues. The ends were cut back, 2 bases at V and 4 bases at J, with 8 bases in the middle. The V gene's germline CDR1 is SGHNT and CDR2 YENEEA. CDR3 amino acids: CASSLIGGTEAFF. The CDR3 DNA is TGTGCCAGCAGCTTAATAGGGGGCACTGAAGCTTTCTTT. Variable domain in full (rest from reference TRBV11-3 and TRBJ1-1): EAGVVQSPRYKIIEKKQPVAFWCNPISGHNTLYWYLQNLGQGPELLIRYENEEAVDDSQLPKDRFSAERLKGVDSTLKIQPAELGDSAVYLCASSLIGGTEAFFGQGTRLTVV.

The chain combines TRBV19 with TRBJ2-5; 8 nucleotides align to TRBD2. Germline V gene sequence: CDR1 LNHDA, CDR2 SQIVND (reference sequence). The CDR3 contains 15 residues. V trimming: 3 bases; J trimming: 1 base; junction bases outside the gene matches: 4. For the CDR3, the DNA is TGTGCCAGTAGTATCGTCACTAGCGGCCAAGAGACCCAGTACTTC. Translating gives CASSIVTSGQETQYF.

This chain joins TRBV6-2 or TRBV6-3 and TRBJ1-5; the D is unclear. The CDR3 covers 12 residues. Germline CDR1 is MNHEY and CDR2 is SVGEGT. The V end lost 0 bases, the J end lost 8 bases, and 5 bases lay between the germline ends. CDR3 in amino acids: CASSYSEKPQHF. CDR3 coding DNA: TGTGCCAGCAGTTACTCAGAGAAGCCCCAGCATTTT.

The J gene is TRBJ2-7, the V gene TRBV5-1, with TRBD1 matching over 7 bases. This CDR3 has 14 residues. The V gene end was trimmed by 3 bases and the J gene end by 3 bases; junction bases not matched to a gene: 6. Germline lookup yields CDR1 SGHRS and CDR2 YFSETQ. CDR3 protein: CASSYGTADYEQYF. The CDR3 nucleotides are TGCGCCAGCAGCTATGGGACAGCCGACTACGAGCAGTACTTC.

The CDR3 DNA sequence: TGTGCCAGTAGTACCCCCGCCCGAAATGAGCAGTTCTTC. Translating it yields CASSTPARNEQFF. This chain links TRBV19 with TRBJ2-1; D unresolved. Between the trimmed V and J ends, which lost 4 bases and 7 bases, there was a span of 11 bases. Germline V gives CDR1 LNHDA, CDR2 SQIVND (reference sequence). The CDR3 is 13 amino acids. Full variable domain (missing parts from reference TRBV19 and TRBJ2-1): DGGITQSPKYLFRKEGQNVTLSCEQNLNHDAMYWYRQDPGQGLRLIYYSQIVNDFQKGDIAEGYSVSREKKESFPLTVTSAQKNPTAFYLCASSTPARNEQFFGPGTRLTVL.

The CDR3 nucleotides are TGCGCCAGCAGCTTGTCTGGGACACAAGAGACCCAGTACTTC. Protein: CASSLSGTQETQYF. The rearrangement uses TRBV5-1 and TRBJ2-5; D might be TRBD1 (6 bases). The germline gives CDR1 SGHRS, CDR2 YFSETQ. This CDR3 comprises 14 residues. Trimming cost V 1 base and J 2 bases, with 9 bases left between them.

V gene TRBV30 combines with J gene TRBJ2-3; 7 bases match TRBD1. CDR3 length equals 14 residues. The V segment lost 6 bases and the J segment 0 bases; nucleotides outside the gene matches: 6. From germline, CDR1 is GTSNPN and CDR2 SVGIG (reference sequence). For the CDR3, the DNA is TGTGCCTGCATACAGGGGTTGAGCACAGATACGCAGTATTTT. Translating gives CACIQGLSTDTQYF.

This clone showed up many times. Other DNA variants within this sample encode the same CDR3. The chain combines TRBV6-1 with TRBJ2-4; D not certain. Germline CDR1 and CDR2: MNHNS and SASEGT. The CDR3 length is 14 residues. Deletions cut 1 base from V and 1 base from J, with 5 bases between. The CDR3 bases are TGTGCCAGCAGTGAAGGGGTGGCCAAAAACATTCAGTACTTC. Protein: CASSEGVAKNIQYF.

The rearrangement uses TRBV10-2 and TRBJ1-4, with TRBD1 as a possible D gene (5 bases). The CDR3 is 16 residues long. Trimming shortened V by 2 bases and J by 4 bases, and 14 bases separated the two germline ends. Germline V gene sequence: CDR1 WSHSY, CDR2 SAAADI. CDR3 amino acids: CASSEMLSGGNEKLFF. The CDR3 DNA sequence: TGCGCCAGCAGTGAGATGTTGAGCGGGGGTAATGAAAAACTGTTTTTT.

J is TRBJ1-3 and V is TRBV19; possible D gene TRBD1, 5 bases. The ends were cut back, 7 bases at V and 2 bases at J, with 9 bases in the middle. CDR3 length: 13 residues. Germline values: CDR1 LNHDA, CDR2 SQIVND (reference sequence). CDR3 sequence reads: CASKGRPGNTIYF. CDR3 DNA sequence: TGTGCCAGTAAGGGGAGGCCTGGAAACACCATATATTTT. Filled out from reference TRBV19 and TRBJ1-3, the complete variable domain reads DGGITQSPKYLFRKEGQNVTLSCEQNLNHDAMYWYRQDPGQGLRLIYYSQIVNDFQKGDIAEGYSVSREKKESFPLTVTSAQKNPTAFYLCASKGRPGNTIYFGEGSWLTVV.

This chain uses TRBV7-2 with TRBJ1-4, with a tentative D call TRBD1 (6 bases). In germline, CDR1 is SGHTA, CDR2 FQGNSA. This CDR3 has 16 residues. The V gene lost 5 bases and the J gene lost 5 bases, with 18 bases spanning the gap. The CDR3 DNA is TGTGCCAGCAGCCCACAACGACAGGCCCAAAATGAAAAACTGTTTTTT. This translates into CASSPQRQAQNEKLFF.

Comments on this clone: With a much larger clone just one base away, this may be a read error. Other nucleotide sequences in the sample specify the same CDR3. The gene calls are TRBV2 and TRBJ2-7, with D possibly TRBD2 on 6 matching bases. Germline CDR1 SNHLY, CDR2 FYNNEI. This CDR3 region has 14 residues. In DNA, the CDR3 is TGTGCCAGCAGCCGGGACTGGAGCTCCTACGAACAGTACTTC. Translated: CASSRDWSSYEQYF.

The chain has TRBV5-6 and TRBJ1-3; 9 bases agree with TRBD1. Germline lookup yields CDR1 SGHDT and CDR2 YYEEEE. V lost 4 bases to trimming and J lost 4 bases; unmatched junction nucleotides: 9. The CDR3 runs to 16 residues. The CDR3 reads CASSPGQGSAGNTIYF. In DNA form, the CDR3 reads TGTGCCAGCAGCCCCGGACAGGGGTCGGCAGGAAACACCATATATTTT.

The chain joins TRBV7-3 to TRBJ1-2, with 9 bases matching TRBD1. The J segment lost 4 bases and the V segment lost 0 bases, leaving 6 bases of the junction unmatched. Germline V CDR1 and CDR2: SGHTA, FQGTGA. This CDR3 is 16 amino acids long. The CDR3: CASSLTGTGPLYGYTF. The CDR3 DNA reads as TGTGCCAGCAGCTTAACCGGGACAGGGCCCCTCTATGGCTACACCTTC.

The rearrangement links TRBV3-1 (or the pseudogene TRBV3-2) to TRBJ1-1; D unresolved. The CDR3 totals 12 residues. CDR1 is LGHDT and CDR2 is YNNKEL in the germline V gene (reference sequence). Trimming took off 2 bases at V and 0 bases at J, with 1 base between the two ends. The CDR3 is CASSQMNTEAFF. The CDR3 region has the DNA TGTGCCAGCAGCCAAATGAACACTGAAGCTTTCTTT.